This T cell receptor beta chain derives from a study of technical replicates of blood from a few donors. Libraries were prepared by immunoSEQ multiplex PCR; TCRdb keeps only in-frame clonotypes and omits some of them. The profile shows 10,000 to 15,000 clones, approximately 93% of them singletons. V shed 5 bases and J 6 bases; nucleotides not matched to a gene: 7. Germline CDR1 is GTSNPN and CDR2 is SVGIG (reference sequence). The CDR3 is made up of 12 amino acids. This clone is a singleton in its sample. This clonotype was obtained from a human donor in good health. The sequenced sample consisted of PBMCs. The chain combines TRBV30 with TRBJ2-7; 7 bases agree with TRBD1. The CDR3 bases are TGTGCCTGGTCGACAGGGTCCGTCGAGCAGTACTTC. Translating it yields CAWSTGSVEQYF.